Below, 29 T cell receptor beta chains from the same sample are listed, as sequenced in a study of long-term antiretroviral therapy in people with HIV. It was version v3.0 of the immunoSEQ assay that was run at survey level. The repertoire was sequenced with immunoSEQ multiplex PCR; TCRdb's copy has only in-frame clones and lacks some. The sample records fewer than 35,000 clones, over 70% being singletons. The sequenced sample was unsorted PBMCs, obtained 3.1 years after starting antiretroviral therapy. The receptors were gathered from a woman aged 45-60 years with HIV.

CDR3 coding DNA: TGTGCCAGCAGTTTACAGGGCGACTATGGCTACACCTTC. It encodes CASSLQGDYGYTF. The chain uses TRBV6-5 and TRBJ1-2, with a tentative D call TRBD1 (6 bases). This CDR3 comprises 13 residues. The ends were cut back, 4 bases at V and 3 bases at J, with 9 bases in the middle. Germline V CDR1 and CDR2: MNHEY, SVGAGI.

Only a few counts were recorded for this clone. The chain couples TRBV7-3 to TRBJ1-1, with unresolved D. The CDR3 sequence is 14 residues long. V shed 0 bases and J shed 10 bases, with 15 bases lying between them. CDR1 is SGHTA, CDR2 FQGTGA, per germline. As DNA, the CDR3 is TGTGCCAGCAGCTTAACTCCAAATTTGGCGGGAGCTTTCTTT. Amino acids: CASSLTPNLAGAFF.

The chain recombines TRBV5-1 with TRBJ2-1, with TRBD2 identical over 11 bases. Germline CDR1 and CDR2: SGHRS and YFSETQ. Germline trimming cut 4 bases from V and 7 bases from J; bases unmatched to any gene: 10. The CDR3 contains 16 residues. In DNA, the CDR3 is TGCGCCAGCAGCAAAATAGCGGGGGGGCCAGTGAATGAGCAGTTCTTC. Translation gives CASSKIAGGPVNEQFF.

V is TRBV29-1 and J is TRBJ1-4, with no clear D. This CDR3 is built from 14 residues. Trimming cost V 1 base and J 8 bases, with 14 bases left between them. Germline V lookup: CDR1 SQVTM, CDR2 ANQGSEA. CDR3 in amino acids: CSVEGSGTEEKLFF. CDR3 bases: TGCAGCGTTGAAGGTTCTGGTACGGAGGAAAAACTGTTTTTT.

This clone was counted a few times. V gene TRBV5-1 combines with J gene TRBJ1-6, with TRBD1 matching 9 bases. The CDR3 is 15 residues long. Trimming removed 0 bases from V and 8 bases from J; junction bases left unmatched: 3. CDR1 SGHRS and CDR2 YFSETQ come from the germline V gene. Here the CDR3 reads CASSLAGTGYSPLHF. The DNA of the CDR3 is TGCGCCAGCAGCTTGGCTGGGACAGGGTATTCACCCCTCCACTTT. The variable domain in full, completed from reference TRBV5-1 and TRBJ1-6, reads KAGVTQTPRYLIKTRGQQVTLSCSPISGHRSVSWYQQTPGQGLQFLFEYFSETQRNKGNFPGRFSGRQFSNSRSEMNVSTLELGDSALYLCASSLAGTGYSPLHFGNGTRLTVT.

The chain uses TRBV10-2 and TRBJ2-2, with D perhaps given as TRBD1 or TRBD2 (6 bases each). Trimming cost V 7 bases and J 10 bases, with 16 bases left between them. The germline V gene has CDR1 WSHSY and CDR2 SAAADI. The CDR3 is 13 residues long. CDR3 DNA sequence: TGCGCCAGCAACGGGGGCCCCTGGGAGGAGCTGTTTTTT. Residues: CASNGGPWEELFF.

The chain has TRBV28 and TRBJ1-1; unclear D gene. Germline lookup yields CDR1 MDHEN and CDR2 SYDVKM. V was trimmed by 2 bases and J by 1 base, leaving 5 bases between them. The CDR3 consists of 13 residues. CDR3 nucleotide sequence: TGTGCCAGCAGTTTAGGCAGGAACACTGAAGCTTTCTTT. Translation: CASSLGRNTEAFF.

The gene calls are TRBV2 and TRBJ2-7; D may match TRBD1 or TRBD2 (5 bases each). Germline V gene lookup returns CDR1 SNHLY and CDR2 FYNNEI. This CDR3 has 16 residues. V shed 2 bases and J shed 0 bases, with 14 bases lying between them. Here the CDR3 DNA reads TGTGCCAGCAGTGAACCCCCCGGTGGGGGCTCCTACGAGCAGTACTTC. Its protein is CASSEPPGGGSYEQYF.

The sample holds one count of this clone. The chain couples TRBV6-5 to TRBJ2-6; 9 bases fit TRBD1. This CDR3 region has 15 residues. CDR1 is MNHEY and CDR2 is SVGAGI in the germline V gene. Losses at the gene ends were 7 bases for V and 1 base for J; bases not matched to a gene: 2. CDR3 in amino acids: CASTGQGSGANVLTF. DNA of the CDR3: TGTGCCAGCACCGGACAGGGGTCTGGGGCCAACGTCCTGACTTTC.

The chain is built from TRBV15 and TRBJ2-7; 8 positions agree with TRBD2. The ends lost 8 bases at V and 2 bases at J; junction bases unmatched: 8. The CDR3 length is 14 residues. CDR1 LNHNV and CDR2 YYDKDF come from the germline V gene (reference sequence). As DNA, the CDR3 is TGTGCCACCTCCCGGCCTAGCGGGCCCTACGAGCAGTACGTC. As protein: CATSRPSGPYEQYV.

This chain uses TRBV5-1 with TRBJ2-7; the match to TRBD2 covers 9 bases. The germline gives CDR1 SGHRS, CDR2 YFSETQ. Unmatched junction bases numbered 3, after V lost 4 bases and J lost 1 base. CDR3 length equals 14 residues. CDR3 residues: CASSQTSGSYEQYF. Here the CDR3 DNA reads TGCGCCAGCAGCCAGACTAGCGGTTCCTACGAGCAGTACTTC.

CDR3 region: CASRGRSEGAIYF. The DNA for the CDR3 is TGTGCCAGCAGGGGACGGTCTGAGGGGGCCATATATTTT. The V call is TRBV6-1, the J call TRBJ1-3, with D maybe TRBD1 (6 bases). V was shortened by 6 bases and J by 11 bases, with 17 bases between the two germline ends. Germline-derived CDR1 and CDR2 are MNHNS and SASEGT. The CDR3 consists of 13 residues.

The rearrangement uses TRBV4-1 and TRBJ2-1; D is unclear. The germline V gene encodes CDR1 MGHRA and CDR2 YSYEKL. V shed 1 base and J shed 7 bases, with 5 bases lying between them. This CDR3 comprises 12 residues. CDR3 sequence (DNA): TGCGCCAGCAGCCAAGCGATGAATGAGCAGTTCTTC. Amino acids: CASSQAMNEQFF.

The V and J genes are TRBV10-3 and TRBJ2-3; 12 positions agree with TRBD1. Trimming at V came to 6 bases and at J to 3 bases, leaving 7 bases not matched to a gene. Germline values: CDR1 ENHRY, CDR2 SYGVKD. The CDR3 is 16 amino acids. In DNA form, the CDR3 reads TGTGCCATCAGCCCGGGACAGGGGGCGAGGACAGATACGCAGTATTTT. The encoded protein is CAISPGQGARTDTQYF.

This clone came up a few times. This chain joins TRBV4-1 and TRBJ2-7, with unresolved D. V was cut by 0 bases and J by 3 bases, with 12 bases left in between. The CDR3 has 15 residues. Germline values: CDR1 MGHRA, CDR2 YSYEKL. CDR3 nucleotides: TGCGCCAGCAGCCAAGATGTCCGGAGTTACTACGAGCAGTACGTC. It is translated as CASSQDVRSYYEQYV.

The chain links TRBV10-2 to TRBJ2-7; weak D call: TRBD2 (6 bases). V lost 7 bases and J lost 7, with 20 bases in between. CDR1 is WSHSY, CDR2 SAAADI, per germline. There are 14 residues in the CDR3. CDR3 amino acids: CASTREDAWWEQYF. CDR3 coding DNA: TGCGCCAGCACAAGGGAGGACGCATGGTGGGAGCAGTACTTC.

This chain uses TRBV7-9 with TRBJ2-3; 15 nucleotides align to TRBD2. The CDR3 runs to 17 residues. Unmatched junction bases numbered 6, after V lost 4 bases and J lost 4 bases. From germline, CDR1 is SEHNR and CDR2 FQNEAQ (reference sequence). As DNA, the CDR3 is TGTGCCAGCAGCTCTAGGACTAGCGGGGGGGCGGCAGATACGCAGTATTTT. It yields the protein CASSSRTSGGAADTQYF.

CDR3 amino acids: CAIKGTSGDTDTQYF. The CDR3 nucleotides read TGTGCCATCAAGGGGACTAGCGGGGACACAGATACGCAGTATTTT. The chain joins TRBV10-3 to TRBJ2-3; 13 bases match TRBD2. The CDR3 is 15 amino acids. J was trimmed by 2 bases and V by 7 bases; bases with no gene match: 3. Per germline, CDR1 ENHRY and CDR2 SYGVKD.

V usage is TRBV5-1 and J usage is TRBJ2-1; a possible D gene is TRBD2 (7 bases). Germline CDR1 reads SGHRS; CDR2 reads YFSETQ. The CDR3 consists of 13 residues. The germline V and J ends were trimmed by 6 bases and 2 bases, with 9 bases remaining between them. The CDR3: CASIGGPYNEQFF. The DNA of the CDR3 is TGCGCCAGCATCGGGGGGCCCTACAATGAGCAGTTCTTC.

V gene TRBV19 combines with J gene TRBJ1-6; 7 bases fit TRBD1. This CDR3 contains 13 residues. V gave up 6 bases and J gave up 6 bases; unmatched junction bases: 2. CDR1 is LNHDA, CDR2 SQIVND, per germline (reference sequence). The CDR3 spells CASRGDSNSPLHF. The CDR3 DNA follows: TGTGCCAGTAGAGGGGACAGTAATTCACCCCTCCACTTT.

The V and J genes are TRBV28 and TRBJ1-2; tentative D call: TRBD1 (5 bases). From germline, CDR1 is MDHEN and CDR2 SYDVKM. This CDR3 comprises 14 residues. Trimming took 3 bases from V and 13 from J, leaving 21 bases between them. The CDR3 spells CASSFGRRQLSFTF. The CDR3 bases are TGTGCCAGCAGTTTCGGTAGACGACAGCTATCTTTCACCTTC.

The CDR3 sequence is CASSDQGLKGYGYTF. The CDR3 bases are TGTGCCAGCAGTGATCAGGGGTTGAAGGGGTATGGCTACACCTTC. The chain couples TRBV2 to TRBJ1-2, with D possibly being TRBD1 (6 bases). CDR3 length: 15 residues. Between the trimmed V and J ends, which lost 3 bases and 5 bases, there was a span of 16 bases. Germline V gives CDR1 SNHLY, CDR2 FYNNEI.

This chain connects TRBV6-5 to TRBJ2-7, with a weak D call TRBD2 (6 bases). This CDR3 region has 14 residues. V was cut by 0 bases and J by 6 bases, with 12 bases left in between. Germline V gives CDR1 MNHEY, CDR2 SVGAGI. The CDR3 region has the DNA TGTGCCAGCAGTTACTCGTCCCCGGGGGTCGAGCAGTACGTC. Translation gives CASSYSSPGVEQYV.

The CDR3 region has the DNA TGCGCCAGCAGCCCATCTGGGGCCAACGTCCTGACTTTC. This encodes CASSPSGANVLTF. The chain has TRBV10-2 and TRBJ2-6; D remains ambiguous. The V end lost 6 bases, the J end lost 1 base, and 4 bases lay between the germline ends. The CDR3 has 13 residues. Germline loops: CDR1 WSHSY, CDR2 SAAADI.

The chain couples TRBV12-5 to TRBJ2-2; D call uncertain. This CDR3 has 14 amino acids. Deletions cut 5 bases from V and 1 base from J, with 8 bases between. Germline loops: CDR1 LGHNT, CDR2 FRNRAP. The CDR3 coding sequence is TGTGCTAGTGGTGTCCCAGTGAACACCGGGGAGCTGTTTTTT. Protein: CASGVPVNTGELFF.

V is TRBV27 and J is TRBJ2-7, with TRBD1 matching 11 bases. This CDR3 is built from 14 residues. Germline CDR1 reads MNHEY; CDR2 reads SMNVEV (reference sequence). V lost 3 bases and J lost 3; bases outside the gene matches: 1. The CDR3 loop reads CASSFGTGGYEQYF. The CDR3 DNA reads TGTGCCAGCAGTTTCGGGACAGGGGGCTACGAGCAGTACTTC.

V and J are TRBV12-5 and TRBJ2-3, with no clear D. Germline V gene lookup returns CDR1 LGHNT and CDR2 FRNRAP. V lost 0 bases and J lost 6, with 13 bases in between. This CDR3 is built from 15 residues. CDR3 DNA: TGTGCTAGTGGTTTGGTACCTTCCGTGCCGGATACGCAGTATTTT. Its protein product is CASGLVPSVPDTQYF.

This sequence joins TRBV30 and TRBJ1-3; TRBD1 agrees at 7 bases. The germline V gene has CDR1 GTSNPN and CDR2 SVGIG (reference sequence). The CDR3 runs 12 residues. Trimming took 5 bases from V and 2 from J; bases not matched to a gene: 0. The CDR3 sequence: CAWGTAGNTIYF. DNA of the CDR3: TGTGCCTGGGGGACAGCTGGAAACACCATATATTTT. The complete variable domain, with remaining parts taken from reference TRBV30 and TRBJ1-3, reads SQTIHQWPATLVQPVGSPLSLECTVEGTSNPNLYWYRQAAGRGLQLLFYSVGIGQISSEVPQNLSASRPQDRQFILSSKKLLLSDSGFYLCAWGTAGNTIYFGEGSWLTVV.

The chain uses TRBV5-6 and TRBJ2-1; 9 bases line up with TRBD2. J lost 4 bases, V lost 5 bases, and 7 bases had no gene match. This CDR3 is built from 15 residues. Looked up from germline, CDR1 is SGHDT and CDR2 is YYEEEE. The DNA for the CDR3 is TGTGCCAGCAGTTCCCGCGGGGGGGCTTACAATGAGCAGTTCTTC. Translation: CASSSRGGAYNEQFF.